This is a list of T cell receptor beta chains from one sample in a study of identical twins. TCRdb recomputed calls from the 5' RACE reads with MiXCR, one row per CDR3 protein. The sample includes hundreds of thousands of distinct CDR3 sequences, less than 9.5% of them seen just once. Separately, the same data were catalogued under a study of yellow fever vaccine responses in identical twins.

Sample: CD8+ T cells sorted from blood. The origin of the receptors is a young woman in good health. The conserved cysteine and the conserved F or W are not part of the CDR3 here. Where a row states a size, it is once, few, many or the class of an expanded clone; other rows omit it.

size	V	J	CDR3
many	TRBV9	TRBJ2-2	ASSVVQGDTGELF
.	TRBV3-1	TRBJ1-1	ASSSRYRDGTEAF
few	TRBV20-1	TRBJ2-3	SARDFREGDTQY
many	TRBV5-1	TRBJ1-4	ASSLFPGEKLF
once	TRBV25-1	TRBJ2-7	ASSQRQGGEQY
many	TRBV12-3/TRBV12-4	TRBJ2-1	ASGGVAYNEQF
.	TRBV27	TRBJ2-1	ASRFRQASF
.	TRBV20-1	TRBJ2-3	SARPLAGSTDTQY
.	TRBV4-3	TRBJ2-5	ASSVGGAETQY
many	TRBV25-1	TRBJ2-2	ASLSTEGTGELF
few	TRBV4-1	TRBJ2-1	ASSQEGAGETEQF
few	TRBV12-3/TRBV12-4	TRBJ2-1	ASSFPGDNEQF
few	TRBV11-1	TRBJ2-1	ASSLASGGHNEQF
many	TRBV10-2	TRBJ2-3	ASTSGGDTQY
.	TRBV10-3	TRBJ2-5	ANFYRNPQETQY
few	TRBV7-8	TRBJ2-7	ASSLDSPLSTYEQY
few	TRBV5-1	TRBJ2-7	ASSLLAGGPSEGEQY
many	TRBV5-1	TRBJ1-1	ASSLPGGRVNTEAF
many	TRBV29-1	TRBJ2-4	SVLDSFGGIQY
few	TRBV9	TRBJ2-5	ASSDSLGAQETQY
few	TRBV7-9	TRBJ2-7	ASSEPGTSVHEQY
many	TRBV5-1	TRBJ2-7	ASSLETSGGPTYEQY
many	TRBV27	TRBJ2-7	ASSQVWRDEQY
few	TRBV4-1	TRBJ2-3	ASSQTGDQDTQY
.	TRBV15	TRBJ2-4	ATSRAAGFWGEEYIQY
many	TRBV7-9	TRBJ1-1	ASSSPGQAWTEAF
.	TRBV2	TRBJ1-2	ASSDLIAFNYGYT
many	TRBV29-1	TRBJ2-4	SGAGAGDIQY
many	TRBV15	TRBJ2-1	ATSRDGRDEQF
.	TRBV5-6	TRBJ2-5	ASSQGQGSAETQY
few	TRBV7-6	TRBJ2-1	ASSSGLAGVVDYNEQF
few	TRBV5-6	TRBJ2-2	ASSLDGQGITGELF
.	TRBV29-1	TRBJ2-6	SVVSGQVTSGANVLT
.	TRBV4-1	TRBJ2-2	ASSSPPAAVNTGELF
many	TRBV4-3	TRBJ2-1	ASSQDRTSSDNEQF
many	TRBV2	TRBJ2-1	ASSDATSPGEQF
many	TRBV27	TRBJ1-1	ASRGMMNTEAF
many	TRBV4-1	TRBJ2-6	ASSQDVSGANVLT
.	TRBV29-1	TRBJ2-3	SVDSTDTQY
once	TRBV25-1	TRBJ2-3	ASSEWGGSDTQY
few	TRBV4-3	TRBJ2-7	ASSQEQVTSYEQY
many	TRBV4-3	TRBJ2-7	ASSQDLYGEGYEQY
.	TRBV19	TRBJ2-7	ATAVGLAGGFPHEQY
many	TRBV20-1	TRBJ2-7	SAEGVAHAYEQY
many	TRBV10-3	TRBJ2-3	AISLRTSADTQY
few	TRBV11-2	TRBJ2-7	ASSSGEQTPYEQY
many	TRBV4-1	TRBJ2-7	ASSQEDRGSYEQY
many	TRBV12-3/TRBV12-4	TRBJ1-1	ASSPGLNPEAF
many	TRBV12-3/TRBV12-4	TRBJ1-3	ASRDSERASGNTIY